The rows below give T cell receptor beta chains drawn from one sample of a study of CD8+ T cells in alopecia areata. The method was immunoSEQ multiplex PCR; TCRdb's version includes in-frame clones alone and lacks a portion of them. The sample consists of around 120,000 clones, approximately 47% of them appearing once. Source material: NKG2D-low CD8+ T cells sorted from blood. These TCRs come from a human donor with alopecia areata. Both conserved end residues are part of each CDR3. The D gene is left open where the match is weak. Size values are once, few and many counts, or a class for expanded clones, and some rows have none.

V	D	size	J	DNA	CDR3
TRBV6-5	.	once	TRBJ2-1	TGTGCCAGCAGTTACCTGCGGGGGACATTAAACAATGAGCAGTTCTTC	CASSYLRGTLNNEQFF
TRBV7-9	.	few	TRBJ1-5	TGTGCCAGCAGCTTAGCAGCTCCGGGCACTCAGCCCCAGCATTTT	CASSLAAPGTQPQHF
TRBV5-6	TRBD2	.	TRBJ2-1	TGTGCCAGCAGCTTGGAAGGACTAGCGGGGGACTTCTCCTACAATGAGCAGTTCTTC	CASSLEGLAGDFSYNEQFF
TRBV4-1	.	.	TRBJ2-3	TGCGCCAGCAGCCACGCTCAGGGGGGGAGCACAGATACGCAGTATTTT	CASSHAQGGSTDTQYF
TRBV6-6	.	few	TRBJ2-5	TGTGCCAGCAGTTCCTCGGGAGAGACCCAGTACTTC	CASSSSGETQYF
TRBV9	TRBD1	.	TRBJ1-1	TGTGCCAGCAGCGAGACCGACAGGGTGACTGAAGCTTTCTTT	CASSETDRVTEAFF
TRBV6-4	TRBD2	few	TRBJ2-3	TGTGCCAGCAGTGACTCGAGGGCGGGAGACACAGATACGCAGTATTTT	CASSDSRAGDTDTQYF
TRBV29-1	TRBD2	.	TRBJ2-1	TGCAGCGTTGAGGATGTACTAGCGGGCCATGCGGATGAGCAGTTCTTC	CSVEDVLAGHADEQFF
TRBV7-2	TRBD1	.	TRBJ2-1	TGTGCCAGCAGCCACGACAGGGGGGGACGCAATGAGCAGTTCTTC	CASSHDRGGRNEQFF
TRBV4-1	TRBD2	.	TRBJ2-5	TGCGCCAGCAGCCAACCACCGGGACTAGCGGACCAAGAGACCCAGTACTTC	CASSQPPGLADQETQYF
TRBV5-1	.	.	TRBJ1-1	TGCGCCAGCAGCTTGTACGGGGGATGGACTGAAGCTTTCTTT	CASSLYGGWTEAFF